The 27 T cell receptor beta chains below were found in one sample sequenced in a study of human T cells and chemical hapten exposure. MiXCR was run by TCRdb on the RACE reads, yielding one entry per CDR3 protein. The sample shows a few hundred thousand distinct CDR3 sequences, 4.5% to 5.5% of them seen only once. Time point of the sample: pre-sensitization, week 0. Stated treatment: therapeutic diphenylcyclopropenone sensitization with weekly scalp DPC. The material was whole blood, obtained in connection with sensitization to the hapten diphenylcyclopropenone (DPC). The receptors here all came from a woman aged 18-30 years with alopecia areata. Some clones in this sample may be carry-over from other donors' samples.

The V and J genes are TRBV29-1 and TRBJ1-2; 7 bases are shared with TRBD1. CDR3 length equals 15 residues. V lost 4 bases, J lost 4 bases, and 12 bases stayed unmatched. The germline gives CDR1 SQVTM, CDR2 ANQGSEA. CDR3 nucleotide sequence: TGCAGCGTTGCCTTATTAGCGTGGGACAGCTATGGCTACACCTTC. The encoded protein is CSVALLAWDSYGYTF.

This clonotype was counted ten times or more. The chain couples TRBV19 to TRBJ2-3; unclear D gene. V dropped 5 bases and J dropped 3 bases, with 6 bases sitting between them. Per germline, CDR1 LNHDA and CDR2 SQIVND (reference sequence). This CDR3 contains 12 residues. The CDR3 loop reads CASSAPTDTQYF. The CDR3 DNA reads TGTGCCAGTAGTGCCCCAACAGATACGCAGTATTTT.

This clonotype was counted many times. The CDR3 carries no conserved terminal phenylalanine or tryptophan, so it likely arises from a read error. Because the CDR3's place on the DNA is in doubt, the DNA is left out and the CDR3 is given as listed by TCRdb. This sequence joins TRBV7-7 and TRBJ2-1; the DNA was not compared with TRBD2, the D call given in the table. Germline assignment: CDR1 SSHAT and CDR2 FNYEAQ (reference sequence). From its first to its last residue, the CDR3 has 14 amino acids. The CDR3 is CASSYWGGTSGGTC.

In this sample, this clonotype turned up many times. The rearrangement links TRBV6-2 or TRBV6-3 to TRBJ2-2; 7 bases align to TRBD1. This CDR3 is 16 amino acids long. CDR1 and CDR2 (germline): MNHEY, SVGEGT. After removal of 4 bases from V and 0 bases from J, the junction contained 5 bases not matched to a gene. In nucleotides, the CDR3 is TGTGCCAGCAGTTCCCAGGGACAGACGAACACCGGGGAGCTGTTTTTT. It specifies CASSSQGQTNTGELFF.

This clonotype has more than one count but fewer than ten. The chain joins TRBV4-3 to TRBJ1-5, with 7 positions matching TRBD1. There are 15 residues in the CDR3. With 0 bases clipped from V and 9 bases from J, the junction kept 8 bases outside the gene matches. Germline V gene sequence: CDR1 LGHNA, CDR2 YSLEER. For the CDR3, the DNA is TGCGCCAGCAGCCAAGATCAAGGGGGCCTATGGCCCCAGCATTTT. This encodes CASSQDQGGLWPQHF.

This clonotype was seen ten or more times. V is TRBV9 and J is TRBJ1-1; D not resolved. This CDR3 comprises 14 residues. Trimming pared 1 base from V and 0 bases from J, leaving 7 bases between. The germline V gene has CDR1 SGDLS and CDR2 YYNGEE. DNA for the CDR3: TGTGCCAGCAGCGTATCACTCATGAACACTGAAGCTTTCTTT. Amino acid sequence: CASSVSLMNTEAFF.

In its sample, this clonotype was seen many times. The J gene is TRBJ2-5, the V gene TRBV3-1; D may be TRBD2 (5 bases). CDR3 length equals 12 residues. From germline, CDR1 is LGHDT and CDR2 YNNKEL (reference sequence). The V and J ends lost 0 bases and 10 bases respectively, with 9 bases between them. CDR3 sequence: CASSQEERFQYF. The DNA of the CDR3 is TGTGCCAGCAGCCAAGAAGAGCGGTTCCAGTACTTC.

Comment on this clonotype: A much larger clone is a single base away; this may be a read error. CDR3 in amino acids: CASSPEQGVSNTEAFF. The DNA for the CDR3 is TGTGCCAGCTCACCCGAGCAGGGGGTTTCAAACACTGAAGCTTTCTTT. The chain has TRBV18 and TRBJ1-1; 7 bases agree with TRBD1. Germline trimming cut 3 bases from V and 2 bases from J; bases unmatched to any gene: 9. Per germline, CDR1 KGHSH and CDR2 LQKENI. The CDR3 totals 16 residues.

This clonotype has at least ten counts. The V and J genes are TRBV6-2 or TRBV6-3 and TRBJ1-5; D gene ambiguous. The CDR3 consists of 14 residues. Germline V CDR1 and CDR2: MNHEY, SVGEGT. V was pared by 8 bases and J by 7 bases, with 18 bases between. The CDR3 here is CASLAWRVGQPQHF. The CDR3 nucleotides read TGTGCCAGCCTTGCATGGCGAGTGGGGCAGCCCCAGCATTTT.

This clonotype came up a few times. This chain joins TRBV6-2 or TRBV6-3 and TRBJ2-1, with TRBD2 identical over 15 bases. CDR1 is MNHEY, CDR2 SVGEGT, per germline. The CDR3 sequence is 18 residues long. Trimming cost V 1 base and J 8 bases; bases outside gene matches: 9. CDR3 region: CASSYLGLAGGDHDEQFF. In DNA, the CDR3 is TGTGCCAGCAGTTACTTAGGACTAGCGGGGGGGGACCACGATGAGCAGTTCTTC.

This clonotype was counted a few times. V is TRBV20-1 and J is TRBJ1-3; TRBD1 matches at 9 bases. V lost 4 bases, J lost 1 base, and 2 bases stayed unmatched. The length of the CDR3 is 14 residues. Germline values: CDR1 DFQATT, CDR2 SNEGSKA (reference sequence). This CDR3 reads CSAKDRGSGNTIYF. CDR3 nucleotides: TGCAGTGCTAAGGACAGGGGTTCTGGAAACACCATATATTTT.

The chain uses TRBV3-1 and TRBJ1-2; 8 bases are a match to TRBD1. Germline V gene lookup returns CDR1 LGHDT and CDR2 YNNKEL (reference sequence). There are 14 residues in the CDR3. Trimming cost V 2 bases and J 4 bases; bases outside gene matches: 3. Here the CDR3 reads CASSQQGASYGYTF. DNA for the CDR3: TGTGCCAGCAGCCAACAGGGGGCTAGCTATGGCTACACCTTC. The whole variable domain, remainder taken from reference TRBV3-1 and TRBJ1-2, is DTAVSQTPKYLVTQMGNDKSIKCEQNLGHDTMYWYKQDSKKFLKIMFSYNNKELIINETVPNRFSPKSPDKAHLNLHINSLELGDSAVYFCASSQQGASYGYTFGSGTRLTVV.

This clonotype was recorded many times. V usage is TRBV5-1 and J usage is TRBJ2-3; 7 bases agree with TRBD1. With V trimmed by 5 bases and J by 4 bases, 4 bases remained unmatched. The CDR3 covers 13 residues. Germline loops: CDR1 SGHRS, CDR2 YFSETQ. The CDR3 protein is CASRQGSPDTQYF. The CDR3 nucleotides are TGCGCCAGCAGACAGGGGAGTCCAGATACGCAGTATTTT.

The CDR3 loop is CSARPRTSGDMYNEQFF. DNA of the CDR3: TGCAGTGCTAGACCACGCACTAGCGGGGATATGTACAATGAGCAGTTCTTC. The chain recombines TRBV20-1 with TRBJ2-1; 10 nucleotides agree with TRBD2. Germline CDR1 and CDR2: DFQATT and SNEGSKA (reference sequence). V lost 2 bases to trimming and J lost 4 bases; unmatched junction nucleotides: 11. The CDR3 has 17 amino acids.

This clonotype was seen only once. The rearrangement joins TRBV2 to TRBJ1-3; D uncertain. CDR1 is SNHLY and CDR2 is FYNNEI in the germline V gene. The CDR3 runs 15 residues. Trimming left V 4 bases short and J 0 bases short, with 10 bases between. The CDR3 protein is CASSAEGLSGNTIYF. The CDR3 DNA reads TGTGCCAGCAGTGCTGAGGGTCTCTCTGGAAACACCATATATTTT.

This clonotype was observed a few times. The CDR3 is CASSQRDSDAYEQYF. CDR3 sequence (DNA): TGCGCCAGCAGCCAAAGGGACTCCGACGCCTACGAGCAGTACTTC. The V and J genes are TRBV4-1 and TRBJ2-7, with TRBD2 as a possible D gene (6 bases). From germline, CDR1 is MGHRA and CDR2 YSYEKL. Trimming took 2 bases from V and 2 from J, leaving 13 bases between them. The CDR3 loop spans 15 amino acids.

In this sample, this clonotype turned up many times. The V and J genes are TRBV4-3 and TRBJ2-5; TRBD1 matches 8 bases. CDR1 and CDR2 (germline): LGHNA, YSLEER. This CDR3 contains 15 residues. V shed 1 base, J shed 4 bases, and the junction held 5 bases outside the gene matches. Written as DNA, the CDR3 is TGCGCCAGCAGCCAAGGCAGGGGGCGATCAGAGACCCAGTACTTC. Protein product: CASSQGRGRSETQYF.

This sequence joins TRBV20-1 and TRBJ2-5; TRBD1 agrees at 10 bases. CDR1 is DFQATT, CDR2 SNEGSKA, per germline (reference sequence). This CDR3 is 16 amino acids long. V was pared by 0 bases and J by 4 bases, with 8 bases of the junction left unmatched. This chain's CDR3 is CSARDFGTGVRETQYF. CDR3 DNA sequence: TGCAGTGCTAGAGATTTCGGGACAGGGGTCCGAGAGACCCAGTACTTC.

This clonotype has a count of ten or more. This chain uses TRBV20-1 with TRBJ2-5; 9 bases map to TRBD1. Germline CDR1 is DFQATT and CDR2 is SNEGSKA (reference sequence). Unmatched junction bases numbered 10, after V lost 3 bases and J lost 5 bases. CDR3 length equals 15 residues. Here the CDR3 DNA reads TGCAGTGCTAGGTCACCGGGACAGGGTCCGGAGACCCAGTACTTC. It translates to CSARSPGQGPETQYF.

This clonotype was counted ten times or more. CDR3 protein: CASSLGQGMGNQPQHF. CDR3 bases: TGTGCCAGCAGCTTAGGCCAGGGAATGGGCAATCAGCCCCAGCATTTT. The chain employs TRBV13 and TRBJ1-5; a possible D gene is TRBD1 (5 bases). CDR3 length equals 16 residues. CDR1 is PRHDT, CDR2 FYEKMQ, per germline (reference sequence). With 0 bases removed from V and 2 bases from J, the gap between germline ends came to 11 bases.

At least ten counts were recorded for this clonotype. The chain uses TRBV12-3 or TRBV12-4 and TRBJ1-5; weak D call: TRBD1 (6 bases). Deletions cut 5 bases from V and 6 bases from J, with 14 bases between. There are 14 residues in the CDR3. The DNA of the CDR3 is TGTGCCAGCAGTCCCACAGGGCTGGGTCAGCCCCAGCATTTT. As protein: CASSPTGLGQPQHF.

This clonotype was counted ten times or more. The chain employs TRBV11-3 and TRBJ2-5; either TRBD1 or TRBD2 may supply D (6 bases each). The germline V gene has CDR1 SGHNT and CDR2 YENEEA. Trimming cost V 4 bases and J 5 bases, with 23 bases left between them. The CDR3 is 17 residues long. In DNA, the CDR3 is TGTGCCAGCAGCTCCCAACCCAGCGGATCCGGGGGCGAGACCCAGTACTTC. Translation gives CASSSQPSGSGGETQYF.

The chain joins TRBV11-2 to TRBJ2-1; 8 bases are shared with TRBD1. Per germline, CDR1 SGHAT and CDR2 FQNNGV. The CDR3 has 15 residues. J gave up 8 bases and V 5 bases, and 11 bases lay outside the gene matches. Here the CDR3 reads CASSDRDRIGDEQFF. CDR3 nucleotide sequence: TGTGCCAGCAGCGATCGGGACAGGATTGGCGATGAGCAGTTCTTC.

Concerning this clonotype itself: A read error may be the cause here, since a much bigger clone is one base away. In DNA form, the CDR3 reads TGTGCCAGCAATCGGACAGGGGGCTCCTACGAGCAGTACTTC. Protein product: CASNRTGGSYEQYF. The chain carries TRBV6-5 and TRBJ2-7; 10 nucleotides agree with TRBD1. J lost 0 bases, V lost 7 bases, and 3 bases had no gene match. The CDR3 is made up of 14 amino acids. Germline CDR1 and CDR2: MNHEY and SVGAGI.

At least ten counts were recorded for this clonotype. The chain has TRBV7-9 and TRBJ1-1; 8 bases are a match to TRBD1. Germline values: CDR1 SEHNR, CDR2 FQNEAQ (reference sequence). The CDR3 contains 14 residues. V lost 3 bases, J lost 3 bases, and 3 bases stayed unmatched. The CDR3 spells CASSLPGQDTEAFF. In DNA form, the CDR3 reads TGTGCCAGCAGCTTGCCGGGACAGGACACTGAAGCTTTCTTT.

There are a few counts of this clonotype. J is TRBJ2-3 and V is TRBV20-1; 11 bases agree with TRBD2. Germline V gives CDR1 DFQATT, CDR2 SNEGSKA (reference sequence). V was pared by 5 bases and J by 2 bases, with 6 bases of the junction left unmatched. The CDR3 totals 15 residues. The CDR3 loop reads CSAVTSGGTTDTQYF. The CDR3 DNA reads TGCAGTGCTGTTACTAGCGGGGGAACCACAGATACGCAGTATTTT.

J is TRBJ1-6 and V is TRBV6-6; D might be TRBD1 (5 bases). Trimming left V 0 bases short and J 7 bases short, with 13 bases between. The germline gives CDR1 MNHNY, CDR2 SVGAGI (reference sequence). The CDR3 is 16 amino acids. CDR3 amino acids: CASSYSGGTVNSPLHF. The DNA for the CDR3 is TGTGCCAGCAGTTACTCGGGGGGGACTGTCAATTCACCCCTCCACTTT.